Below are 30 T cell receptor beta chains sequenced from a single sample in a study of multiple sclerosis patients with progressive multifocal leukoencephalopathy. The protocol was immunoSEQ multiplex PCR, while the TCRdb copy is restricted to in-frame clones and leaves out a portion. The sample holds 25,000 to 30,000 clones, around nine tenths seen once. Documented time point: before natalizumab initiation. What was sequenced was PBMCs. The receptors shown here come from a human donor with multiple sclerosis.

This clone is labeled large. The chain employs TRBV5-5 and TRBJ2-7, with D possibly being TRBD2 (6 bases). Germline V gene data show CDR1 as SGHKS and CDR2 as YYEKEE (reference sequence). This CDR3 contains 16 residues. V was shortened by 4 bases and J by 3 bases, with 20 bases between the two germline ends. This CDR3 reads CASSALLGGASYEQYF. CDR3 DNA sequence: TGTGCCAGCAGCGCACTACTCGGCGGGGCCAGCTACGAGCAGTACTTC. Complete variable domain (other parts from reference TRBV5-5 and TRBJ2-7): DAGVTQSPTHLIKTRGQQVTLRCSPISGHKSVSWYQQVLGQGPQFIFQYYEKEERGRGNFPDRFSARQFPNYSSELNVNALLLGDSALYLCASSALLGGASYEQYFGPGTRLTVT.

The chain joins TRBV27 to TRBJ1-1; D is undetermined. V was cut by 5 bases and J by 1 base, with 14 bases left in between. Germline assignment: CDR1 MNHEY and CDR2 SMNVEV (reference sequence). This CDR3 is built from 15 residues. CDR3 DNA sequence: TGTGCCAGCAGTCGACCCACGGACGGGAACACTGAAGCTTTCTTT. This gives the protein CASSRPTDGNTEAFF.

This chain links TRBV6-1 with TRBJ2-5, with 7 bases lining up with TRBD1. Germline lookup yields CDR1 MNHNS and CDR2 SASEGT. V lost 4 bases and J lost 5; bases outside the gene matches: 4. The CDR3 runs to 13 residues. CDR3 sequence (DNA): TGTGCCAGCAGTGTTAGGGGGCGGGAGACCCAGTACTTC. This encodes CASSVRGRETQYF.

This clone was found once. The V gene is TRBV19, the J gene TRBJ1-4; TRBD1 matches at 9 bases. The length of the CDR3 is 14 residues. Germline lookup yields CDR1 LNHDA and CDR2 SQIVND (reference sequence). With V trimmed by 6 bases and J by 6 bases, 5 bases remained unmatched. The CDR3 DNA is TGTGCCAGTAGCCCGGGACAGGGTTATGAAAAACTGTTTTTT. Protein sequence: CASSPGQGYEKLFF.

In its sample, this clone was seen a few times. The V gene is TRBV5-1, the J gene TRBJ1-3; D possibly corresponds to TRBD1 (6 bases). This CDR3 spans 18 amino acids. Germline V gene lookup returns CDR1 SGHRS and CDR2 YFSETQ. V was clipped by 2 bases and J by 0 bases, with 18 bases between them. The CDR3: CASSFSTGSESSGNTIYF. The CDR3 DNA is TGCGCCAGCAGCTTCTCGACAGGTTCAGAGAGCTCTGGAAACACCATATATTTT.

The gene calls are TRBV7-2 and TRBJ2-3; D remains unclear. Trimming left V 4 bases short and J 3 bases short, with 8 bases between. Germline CDR1 is SGHTA and CDR2 is FQGNSA. The CDR3 is made up of 13 amino acids. The CDR3 bases are TGTGCCAGCAGCTCCTCGCGGACAGATACGCAGTATTTT. It codes for CASSSSRTDTQYF.

V gene TRBV15 combines with J gene TRBJ2-7; tentative D call: TRBD2 (6 bases). The germline V and J ends were trimmed by 3 bases and 6 bases, with 12 bases remaining between them. Germline values: CDR1 LNHNV, CDR2 YYDKDF (reference sequence). The CDR3 runs 13 residues. The CDR3 bases are TGTGCCACCAGCAGCGGGACTCCGCGCGAGCAGTACTTC. Its translation is CATSSGTPREQYF.

The CDR3 protein is CASSLSGTANYGYTF. The CDR3 nucleotides read TGTGCCAGCAGTTTATCCGGGACAGCTAACTATGGCTACACCTTC. The chain couples TRBV27 to TRBJ1-2, with 7 positions matching TRBD1. The CDR3 is made up of 15 amino acids. Germline CDR1 is MNHEY and CDR2 is SMNVEV (reference sequence). V trimming: 0 bases; J trimming: 0 bases; junction bases outside the gene matches: 1.

The V and J genes are TRBV5-4 and TRBJ2-7; D unclear. V was clipped by 0 bases and J by 6 bases, with 10 bases between them. CDR3 length: 13 residues. Germline assignment: CDR1 SGHNT and CDR2 YYREEE (reference sequence). The CDR3 loop is CASSLVGKGEQYF. DNA of the CDR3: TGTGCCAGCAGCTTGGTGGGGAAGGGCGAGCAGTACTTC.

The chain couples TRBV11-2 to TRBJ2-3, with D perhaps given as TRBD1 or TRBD2 (5 bases each). From germline, CDR1 is SGHAT and CDR2 FQNNGV. There are 13 residues in the CDR3. Trimming took off 5 bases at V and 8 bases at J, with 14 bases between the two ends. The CDR3 reads CASSPGVQGTQYF. The DNA of the CDR3 is TGTGCCAGCAGCCCCGGGGTGCAGGGTACGCAGTATTTT. Full variable domain (missing parts from reference TRBV11-2 and TRBJ2-3): EAGVAQSPRYKIIEKRQSVAFWCNPISGHATLYWYQQILGQGPKLLIQFQNNGVVDDSQLPKDRFSAERLKGVDSTLKIQPAKLEDSAVYLCASSPGVQGTQYFGPGTRLTVL.

This clone is a singleton in its sample. The genes are TRBV7-6 and TRBJ2-7, with D maybe TRBD1 (6 bases). V lost 4 bases and J 0 bases, leaving 7 bases between the germline ends. CDR3 size: 13 residues. Germline V gives CDR1 SGHVS, CDR2 FNYEAQ. The DNA for the CDR3 is TGTGCCAGCAGCTCACAGGGCTCCTACGAGCAGTACTTC. This translates into CASSSQGSYEQYF.

The chain uses TRBV10-2 and TRBJ1-1; tentatively, D is TRBD1 (6 bases). CDR3 length: 15 residues. Germline-derived CDR1 and CDR2 are WSHSY and SAAADI. Trimming cost V 3 bases and J 1 base, with 12 bases left between them. CDR3 nucleotides: TGCGCCAGCAGTGAAAGAGGGGGTCCGAACACTGAAGCTTTCTTT. Residues: CASSERGGPNTEAFF.

The chain is built from TRBV10-3 and TRBJ1-3; D is uncertain. Germline CDR1 reads ENHRY; CDR2 reads SYGVKD. Trimming removed 0 bases from V and 8 bases from J, with 8 bases in between. The CDR3 runs 13 residues. The CDR3 sequence: CAISESPLDTIYF. CDR3 coding DNA: TGTGCCATCAGTGAGTCGCCCCTGGACACCATATATTTT.

The gene calls are TRBV2 and TRBJ2-3; D is perhaps TRBD1 or TRBD2 (5 bases each). Trimming shortened V by 4 bases and J by 0 bases, and 8 bases separated the two germline ends. Looked up from germline, CDR1 is SNHLY and CDR2 is FYNNEI. The CDR3 sequence is 14 residues long. The DNA of the CDR3 is TGTGCCAGCAGTGGCTGGGACAGCACAGATACGCAGTATTTT. Translating gives CASSGWDSTDTQYF.

The V gene is TRBV29-1, the J gene TRBJ2-1, with D possibly being TRBD2 (6 bases). V was clipped by 5 bases and J by 6 bases, with 11 bases between them. The CDR3 consists of 12 residues. Germline assignment: CDR1 SQVTM and CDR2 ANQGSEA. In DNA, the CDR3 is TGCAGCGTTCTTGTGGGGGGCAATGAGCAGTTCTTC. Translating gives CSVLVGGNEQFF.

The gene calls are TRBV4-2 and TRBJ2-7; TRBD2 matches at 8 bases. Trimming removed 1 base from V and 7 bases from J; junction bases left unmatched: 15. The germline CDR1 and CDR2 sequences are LGHNA and YNFKEQ. The CDR3 contains 17 residues. The chain's CDR3 is CASSQVDISSGFREQYF. CDR3 sequence (DNA): TGTGCCAGCAGCCAAGTAGATATCTCTAGCGGGTTTAGGGAGCAGTACTTC.

Concerning this clone itself: The junction and the germline gene differ at one end; a read error may be behind it. Other nucleotide sequences in the sample specify the same CDR3. The gene calls are TRBV6-5 and TRBJ1-5, with 7 bases aligning to TRBD1. Germline CDR1 MNHEY, CDR2 SVGAGI. The CDR3 runs 14 residues. The CDR3 nucleotides read TGTGCCAGCCGGTCAACAGGGGTCCGGGAGCCCCAACATTTT. Translated, it gives CASRSTGVREPQHF.

The gene calls are TRBV29-1 and TRBJ1-2; TRBD1 matches 7 bases. The V and J ends lost 6 bases and 6 bases, in that order; junction bases with no gene match: 10. The CDR3 loop spans 13 amino acids. Germline CDR1 and CDR2: SQVTM and ANQGSEA. As DNA, the CDR3 is TGCAGCGTACTTTTACAGGGGAAGGATGGCTACACCTTC. Its protein is CSVLLQGKDGYTF.

This clone was picked up one time. J is TRBJ2-5 and V is TRBV2; 9 bases line up with TRBD2. The germline gives CDR1 SNHLY, CDR2 FYNNEI. Germline trimming cut 1 base from V and 4 bases from J; bases unmatched to any gene: 10. The CDR3 is 17 residues long. CDR3: CASSEVAAGGPRETQYF. As DNA, the CDR3 is TGTGCCAGCAGTGAAGTGGCGGCGGGGGGGCCGAGAGAGACCCAGTACTTC.

The V call is TRBV27, the J call TRBJ1-6; D remains unclear. Trimming pared 3 bases from V and 7 bases from J, leaving 10 bases between. The CDR3 is 14 amino acids. The germline gives CDR1 MNHEY, CDR2 SMNVEV (reference sequence). CDR3 bases: TGTGCCAGCAGTTTCGGATTAGAAAATTCACCCCTCCACTTT. This codes for CASSFGLENSPLHF.

A note on this clone: The same CDR3 is also encoded by other DNA sequences in this sample. The gene calls are TRBV11-2 and TRBJ2-3; 9 positions agree with TRBD1. The germline V gene encodes CDR1 SGHAT and CDR2 FQNNGV. The CDR3 totals 15 residues. V lost 6 bases, J lost 1 base, and 5 bases stayed unmatched. The CDR3 here is CASSYRGPGTDTQYF. The CDR3 DNA follows: TGTGCCAGCAGTTACAGGGGGCCCGGCACAGATACGCAGTATTTT.

This clone showed up just once. The chain uses TRBV2 and TRBJ1-5; D might be TRBD1 (5 bases). Germline values: CDR1 SNHLY, CDR2 FYNNEI. The CDR3 has 14 residues. Trimming left V 0 bases short and J 3 bases short, with 6 bases between. CDR3: CASSEAGTNQPQHF. CDR3 sequence (DNA): TGTGCCAGCAGTGAAGCAGGGACCAATCAGCCCCAGCATTTT.

The V call is TRBV6-5, the J call TRBJ1-1; D is undetermined. Per the germline V gene, CDR1 is MNHEY and CDR2 is SVGAGI. The CDR3 extends over 11 amino acids. Between the trimmed V and J ends, which lost 5 bases and 5 bases, there was a span of 6 bases. This CDR3 is CASSHRTEAFF. CDR3 bases: TGTGCCAGCAGTCATAGGACTGAAGCTTTCTTT.

This clone was seen a handful of times. The genes are TRBV7-9 and TRBJ1-3, with TRBD1 as a possible D gene (5 bases). The CDR3 is 15 amino acids. V was trimmed by 3 bases and J by 1 base, leaving 10 bases between them. Germline CDR1 reads SEHNR; CDR2 reads FQNEAQ (reference sequence). CDR3 coding DNA: TGTGCCAGCAGCTTCGGCAGGGAATCTGGAAACACCATATATTTT. Amino acids: CASSFGRESGNTIYF.

The chain has TRBV6-1 and TRBJ1-1, with D hard to call. Trimming stripped 6 bases from V and 1 base from J, with 3 bases between. The length of the CDR3 is 11 residues. The V gene's germline CDR1 is MNHNS and CDR2 SASEGT. The CDR3 region has the DNA TGTGCCAGCAGAGGGAACACTGAAGCTTTCTTT. Its protein is CASRGNTEAFF.

The chain has TRBV19 and TRBJ1-1, with D unclear. Germline values: CDR1 LNHDA, CDR2 SQIVND (reference sequence). The CDR3 loop spans 12 amino acids. Trimming removed 5 bases at V and 1 base at J, with 5 bases between. The CDR3 protein is CASSWGNTEAFF. DNA of the CDR3: TGTGCCAGTAGTTGGGGGAACACTGAAGCTTTCTTT. Variable domain in full (rest from reference TRBV19 and TRBJ1-1): DGGITQSPKYLFRKEGQNVTLSCEQNLNHDAMYWYRQDPGQGLRLIYYSQIVNDFQKGDIAEGYSVSREKKESFPLTVTSAQKNPTAFYLCASSWGNTEAFFGQGTRLTVV.

In its sample, this clone was seen once. The chain combines TRBV11-3 with TRBJ2-1; D may match TRBD1 or TRBD2 (5 bases each). The CDR3 covers 14 residues. Trimming stripped 4 bases from V and 8 bases from J, with 15 bases between. CDR1 is SGHNT and CDR2 is YENEEA in the germline V gene. The CDR3 region is CASSSPQEGYEQFF. The CDR3 DNA is TGTGCCAGCAGCTCTCCTCAAGAGGGGTATGAGCAGTTCTTC.

The gene calls are TRBV2 and TRBJ1-5; D ambiguous. With 5 bases removed from V and 4 bases from J, the gap between germline ends came to 15 bases. Germline V gives CDR1 SNHLY, CDR2 FYNNEI. CDR3 length: 15 residues. CDR3 sequence reads: CASSPDGILNQPQHF. As DNA, the CDR3 is TGTGCCAGCAGTCCGGACGGAATCTTAAATCAGCCCCAGCATTTT.

This chain connects TRBV5-6 to TRBJ1-2; tentative D call: TRBD1 (5 bases). This CDR3 is built from 15 residues. V was pared by 3 bases and J by 4 bases, with 16 bases between. Per germline, CDR1 SGHDT and CDR2 YYEEEE. The CDR3 is CASSYGTEVTYGYTF. CDR3 in DNA: TGTGCCAGCAGCTATGGGACGGAAGTTACCTATGGCTACACCTTC. Combining the CDR3 with reference TRBV5-6 and TRBJ1-2 gives the whole variable domain DAGVTQSPTHLIKTRGQQVTLRCSPKSGHDTVSWYQQALGQGPQFIFQYYEEEERQRGNFPDRFSGHQFPNYSSELNVNALLLGDSALYLCASSYGTEVTYGYTFGSGTRLTVV.

The rearrangement uses TRBV2 and TRBJ2-5, with D maybe TRBD1 (5 bases). The CDR3 contains 13 residues. Germline CDR1 is SNHLY and CDR2 is FYNNEI. V was pared by 4 bases and J by 0 bases, with 6 bases between. The CDR3 loop is CASSAGNQETQYF. CDR3 nucleotide sequence: TGTGCCAGCAGTGCAGGGAACCAAGAGACCCAGTACTTC.